The source of this T cell receptor beta chain is a study of neurological immune-mediated disorders. CDR3 length equals 16 residues. Trimming shortened V by 2 bases and J by 5 bases, and 16 bases separated the two germline ends. The V gene's germline CDR1 is SGHDT and CDR2 YYEEEE. Broader study findings: The repertoires of 18 of 34 multiple sclerosis patients were placed by phylogenetic grouping in a single related-CDR3 cluster, which may be a signature.

cDNA synthesis was performed by 5'RACE with 10-nucleotide random UMIs. TCRdb recomputed calls from the 5' RACE reads with MiXCR, one row per CDR3 protein. Of roughly 50,000 distinct CDR3 sequences in the sample, 4% to 5.5% were seen once. In this sample, this clonotype turned up many times. Its antigen is still unknown. This sequence originates from a woman aged 60-75 years with multiple sclerosis. This sequence joins TRBV5-6 and TRBJ2-2, with a possible D match to TRBD2 (6 bases). The sequenced sample consisted of PBMCs. CDR3 amino acids: CASSFPGKAGTGELFF. The CDR3 DNA sequence: TGTGCCAGCAGCTTCCCCGGGAAAGCGGGTACCGGGGAGCTGTTTTTT. The full variable domain, completed using reference TRBV5-6 and TRBJ2-2, is DAGVTQSPTHLIKTRGQQVTLRCSPKSGHDTVSWYQQALGQGPQFIFQYYEEEERQRGNFPDRFSGHQFPNYSSELNVNALLLGDSALYLCASSFPGKAGTGELFFGEGSRLTVL.